A single sample is the source of the 18 T cell receptor beta chains below, sequenced in a study of a mutant IDH1 vaccine in newly diagnosed glioma. Data came from immunoSEQ multiplex PCR; TCRdb stores just in-frame clones and leaves some out. Altogether around 66,000 clones are present, roughly 80% being singletons, with the ten largest covering 5.9%. Time point denoted: week 11, during vaccination. In every dose of vaccine, 300 ug of mutant IDH1 20-mer peptide was given alongside topical imiquimod. The antigens for these receptors are not known. The material was PBMCs, obtained from a glioma patient whose treatment included an IDH1 peptide vaccine. The receptors were sampled from a man aged 50 to 59 with glioma.

The chain's CDR3 is CASSVGQTPNTEAFF. CDR3 in DNA: TGTGCCAGTAGTGTCGGACAGACCCCGAACACTGAAGCTTTCTTT. The gene calls are TRBV19 and TRBJ1-1, with D maybe TRBD1 (6 bases). Germline V CDR1 and CDR2: LNHDA, SQIVND (reference sequence). V lost 5 bases and J lost 1, with 14 bases in between. The CDR3 covers 15 residues.

The CDR3 loop reads CASSIQGGADTQYF. CDR3 sequence (DNA): TGTGCCAGTAGTATCCAGGGGGGCGCGGATACGCAGTATTTT. The J gene is TRBJ2-3, the V gene TRBV19; D might be TRBD1 (7 bases). V shed 3 bases and J shed 6 bases, with 13 bases lying between them. Per the germline V gene, CDR1 is LNHDA and CDR2 is SQIVND (reference sequence). CDR3 length: 14 residues. Full variable domain (remainder filled in from reference TRBV19 and TRBJ2-3): DGGITQSPKYLFRKEGQNVTLSCEQNLNHDAMYWYRQDPGQGLRLIYYSQIVNDFQKGDIAEGYSVSREKKESFPLTVTSAQKNPTAFYLCASSIQGGADTQYFGPGTRLTVL.

This sequence joins TRBV29-1 and TRBJ2-1; D is possibly TRBD1 (5 bases). Trimming stripped 3 bases from V and 8 bases from J, with 11 bases between. In germline, CDR1 is SQVTM, CDR2 ANQGSEA. This CDR3 has 12 residues. CDR3 sequence: CSVESQGDEQFF. The CDR3 DNA sequence: TGCAGCGTTGAGTCTCAGGGCGATGAGCAGTTCTTC.

The chain recombines TRBV7-2 with TRBJ2-5; tentatively, D is TRBD2 (5 bases). The V gene's germline CDR1 is SGHTA and CDR2 FQGNSA. The CDR3 spans 15 residues. The germline V and J ends were trimmed by 4 bases and 1 base, with 13 bases remaining between them. The CDR3 loop is CASSSPDYFQETQYF. The CDR3 DNA is TGTGCCAGCAGCTCGCCTGACTACTTCCAAGAGACCCAGTACTTC.

The rearrangement joins TRBV5-4 to TRBJ2-4; possible D gene TRBD1, 6 bases. Germline-derived CDR1 and CDR2 are SGHNT and YYREEE (reference sequence). Trimming removed 9 bases from V and 1 base from J, with 11 bases in between. CDR3 length equals 13 residues. CDR3 sequence: CATRTDAKNIQYF. The CDR3, as DNA: TGTGCCACGAGGACAGACGCCAAAAACATTCAGTACTTC.

J is TRBJ2-7 and V is TRBV5-1; 9 bases are shared with TRBD1. The CDR3 has 15 residues. The J segment lost 7 bases and the V segment lost 2 bases, leaving 10 bases of the junction unmatched. Germline V gene lookup returns CDR1 SGHRS and CDR2 YFSETQ. The DNA of the CDR3 is TGCGCCAGCAGCTTTGAAATACAGGGGGCTTGGGAGCAGTACTTC. It specifies CASSFEIQGAWEQYF.

CDR3 protein: CASSQDAWDTSSSYNEQFF. For the CDR3, the DNA is TGTGCCAGCAGCCAAGATGCGTGGGACACTTCAAGCTCCTACAATGAGCAGTTCTTC. The chain recombines TRBV14 with TRBJ2-1; possible D gene TRBD1, 6 bases. The length of the CDR3 is 19 residues. The germline gives CDR1 SGHDN, CDR2 FVKESK. V dropped 0 bases and J dropped 0 bases, with 18 bases sitting between them.

This rearrangement joins TRBV6-5 to TRBJ1-2, with TRBD1 as a possible D gene (6 bases). The CDR3 contains 13 residues. The ends were cut back, 6 bases at V and 7 bases at J, with 15 bases in the middle. Germline V lookup: CDR1 MNHEY, CDR2 SVGAGI. The CDR3 here is CASSLLGGRGYTF. DNA of the CDR3: TGTGCCAGCAGCCTACTGGGGGGGCGTGGCTACACCTTC.

The rearrangement links TRBV5-1 to TRBJ1-1; D is uncertain. The V and J ends lost 4 bases and 0 bases respectively, with 7 bases between them. Germline V gene lookup returns CDR1 SGHRS and CDR2 YFSETQ. The CDR3 is made up of 13 amino acids. The CDR3 nucleotides read TGCGCCAGCAGCGACTTGGTGAACACTGAAGCTTTCTTT. This encodes CASSDLVNTEAFF.

The chain carries TRBV7-9 and TRBJ1-4; maybe TRBD1 (5 bases). V was shortened by 6 bases and J by 8 bases, with 16 bases between the two germline ends. The CDR3 runs 14 residues. Germline values: CDR1 SEHNR, CDR2 FQNEAQ (reference sequence). DNA of the CDR3: TGTGCCAGCAGGGACGCGGGGGACGGAGAAAAACTGTTTTTT. The encoded protein is CASRDAGDGEKLFF.

The rearrangement joins TRBV6-5 to TRBJ2-7; tentatively, D is TRBD1 (7 bases). This CDR3 has 13 amino acids. V lost 6 bases, J lost 3 bases, and 12 bases lay in between. Germline values: CDR1 MNHEY, CDR2 SVGAGI. CDR3 amino acids: CASRPGGLYEQYF. The DNA of the CDR3 is TGTGCCAGCAGACCAGGGGGGCTCTACGAGCAGTACTTC.

The chain uses TRBV6-6 and TRBJ2-7; TRBD2 agrees at 8 bases. Trimming at V came to 7 bases and at J to 3 bases, leaving 8 bases not matched to a gene. Germline CDR1 reads MNHNY; CDR2 reads SVGAGI (reference sequence). The CDR3 extends over 14 amino acids. Here the CDR3 DNA reads TGTGCCAGCAATGACGGGACTAGTGACTACGAGCAGTACTTC. Its translation is CASNDGTSDYEQYF.

There are a few counts of this clone. The chain combines TRBV30 with TRBJ1-5; D is ambiguous. V was shortened by 0 bases and J by 3 bases, with 9 bases between the two germline ends. The CDR3 loop spans 14 amino acids. Germline V gene sequence: CDR1 GTSNPN, CDR2 SVGIG (reference sequence). The CDR3 protein is CAWSVGWVNQPQHF. CDR3 bases: TGTGCCTGGAGTGTAGGTTGGGTCAATCAGCCCCAGCATTTT.

V and J are TRBV7-9 and TRBJ2-7; possibly TRBD1 for D (6 bases). The germline V gene has CDR1 SEHNR and CDR2 FQNEAQ (reference sequence). The V and J ends lost 4 bases and 2 bases respectively, with 15 bases between them. This CDR3 is built from 15 residues. CDR3 residues: CASSSGDRKPYEQYF. The CDR3 nucleotides read TGTGCCAGCAGCTCTGGAGACAGGAAACCCTACGAGCAGTACTTC.

In its sample, this clone was seen once. The gene calls are TRBV27 and TRBJ2-3; D call uncertain. This CDR3 region has 15 residues. Germline V CDR1 and CDR2: MNHEY, SMNVEV (reference sequence). V gave up 3 bases and J gave up 2 bases, with 12 bases separating them. The CDR3, as DNA: TGTGCCAGCAGTTTTACTGGGTTGTCCACAGATACGCAGTATTTT. This sequence encodes CASSFTGLSTDTQYF.

The CDR3 region has the DNA TGCGCCAGCAGTTCCGGGCCCCAGAGCTCTGGGGCCAACGTCCTGACTTTC. Protein sequence: CASSSGPQSSGANVLTF. The V call is TRBV5-1, the J call TRBJ2-6; D gene ambiguous. V gave up 5 bases and J gave up 0 bases, with 15 bases separating them. There are 17 residues in the CDR3. Per germline, CDR1 SGHRS and CDR2 YFSETQ.

The chain combines TRBV4-1 with TRBJ2-5; TRBD1 matches 8 bases. The CDR3 extends over 14 amino acids. V dropped 2 bases and J dropped 5; count of bases not matched to a gene: 4. Per the germline V gene, CDR1 is MGHRA and CDR2 is YSYEKL. CDR3 amino acids: CASSQTRTGETQYF. The DNA of the CDR3 is TGCGCCAGCAGCCAAACGAGGACAGGGGAGACCCAGTACTTC.

This clone was seen a handful of times. V is TRBV5-1 and J is TRBJ1-1; tentatively, D is TRBD1 (5 bases). Trimming pared 1 base from V and 1 base from J, leaving 5 bases between. The CDR3 has 13 amino acids. The germline V gene has CDR1 SGHRS and CDR2 YFSETQ. CDR3 sequence (DNA): TGCGCCAGCAGCTTGAGGGGGAACACTGAAGCTTTCTTT. Protein product: CASSLRGNTEAFF.